This is a list of T cell receptor beta chains from one sample in a study of blood T cell repertoires in COVID-19. Clones were read by immunoSEQ multiplex PCR, and TCRdb kept only the in-frame ones, dropping some. There are more than 80,000 clones in the sample; around 82% occur only once, and less than 4% lies in the top ten. The sample consisted of peripheral blood. The receptors derive from a woman over 75 with COVID-19, enrolled during active disease. CDR3s include the opening cysteine and the closing phenylalanine or tryptophan. The order of the fields is clone size, D gene, J gene, V gene, CDR3 protein, CDR3 DNA. The D gene is left open where the match is weak. Not all rows give a size; the values are once, few, many and, for expanded clones, a class.

- - TRBJ2-1 TRBV9 CASSVEGVGYNEQFF TGTGCCAGCAGCGTAGAGGGAGTCGGCTACAATGAGCAGTTCTTC
- - TRBJ2-7 TRBV7-3 CASSNPGYEQYF TGTGCCAGCAGCAACCCGGGCTACGAGCAGTACTTC
- - TRBJ2-1 TRBV5-8 CASSLHISSYNEQFF TGTGCCAGCAGCTTGCACATATCCTCCTACAATGAGCAGTTCTTC
- - TRBJ2-7 TRBV21-1 CASSKVGNGGADEQYF TGTGCCAGCAGCAAAGTTGGTAACGGGGGGGCAGACGAGCAGTACTTC
- TRBD1 TRBJ2-3 TRBV24-1 CATSDFTGGSTDTQYF TGTGCCACCAGTGATTTTACAGGGGGAAGCACAGATACGCAGTATTTT
- - TRBJ2-5 TRBV30 CAWSRVETQYF TGTGCCTGGAGTCGTGTGGAGACCCAGTACTTC
- - TRBJ1-2 TRBV28 CASSFSPGGYGYTF TGTGCCAGCAGTTTTTCCCCGGGTGGCTATGGCTACACCTTC
- TRBD1 TRBJ1-4 TRBV18 CASSLTGTGEEKLFF TGTGCCAGCTCACTTACCGGGACAGGGGAGGAAAAACTGTTTTTT
- - TRBJ2-3 TRBV18 CASSPQGHTDTQYF TGTGCCAGCTCACCACAGGGGCACACAGATACGCAGTATTTT
once TRBD1 TRBJ2-7 TRBV5-1 CASSPFPTDGQGSSYEQYF TGCGCCAGCAGCCCTTTCCCCACCGACGGACAGGGGAGCTCCTACGAGCAGTACTTC
- - TRBJ1-6 TRBV3-1/TRBV3-2 CASSQEFSGGSNSPLHF TGTGCCAGCAGCCAAGAATTTAGCGGGGGGAGTAATTCACCCCTCCACTTT
- TRBD1 TRBJ1-5 TRBV10-3 CAISESTGGGNQPQHF TGTGCCATCAGTGAGTCGACAGGGGGCGGCAATCAGCCCCAGCATTTT
- - TRBJ1-6 TRBV30 CAWSVLGQGLSPLHF TGTGCCTGGAGTGTACTGGGGCAGGGGCTTTCACCCCTCCACTTT
once - TRBJ2-5 TRBV15 CATSRNRARETQYF TGTGCCACCAGCAGGAACAGGGCGCGAGAGACCCAGTACTTC
- TRBD1 TRBJ2-7 TRBV6-5 CASSLQTGWYEQYF TGTGCCAGCAGCTTACAGACAGGGTGGTACGAGCAGTACTTC
- TRBD2 TRBJ2-1 TRBV5-4 CASSPNSGGGYNEQFF TGTGCCAGCAGCCCCAATTCGGGCGGGGGTTACAATGAGCAGTTCTTC
- TRBD1 TRBJ1-5 TRBV7-9 CASSLGGNNQPQHF TGTGCCAGCAGCCTAGGGGGCAACAATCAGCCCCAGCATTTT
- - TRBJ2-7 TRBV29-1 CSVMTASYEQYF TGCAGCGTTATGACAGCCTCCTACGAGCAGTACTTC
- TRBD2 TRBJ2-7 TRBV7-9 CASVGGAGGFYEQYF TGTGCCAGCGTAGGAGGAGCGGGAGGGTTCTACGAGCAGTACTTC
- - TRBJ2-1 TRBV5-1 CASSLVVFFRDSAYNEQFF TGCGCCAGCAGCTTGGTAGTTTTTTTCCGGGACTCCGCCTACAATGAGCAGTTCTTC
- TRBD2 TRBJ2-3 TRBV13 CASSLDSREIDTQYF TGTGCCAGCAGCTTAGACTCGCGGGAGATAGATACGCAGTATTTT
- TRBD2 TRBJ2-3 TRBV18 CASSPTSGSVTQYF TGTGCCAGCTCCCCAACTAGCGGGAGTGTTACGCAGTATTTT
few TRBD2 TRBJ2-3 TRBV5-4 CASRIAGIVDTQYF TGTGCCAGCAGGATAGCGGGTATCGTAGATACGCAGTATTTT
- - TRBJ1-3 TRBV9 CASSVGSGKGNTIYF TGTGCCAGCAGCGTAGGGTCGGGGAAGGGAAACACCATATATTTT
- - TRBJ1-1 TRBV18 CASSPDSGITEAFF TGTGCCAGCTCACCAGACTCAGGGATCACTGAAGCTTTCTTT
- TRBD1 TRBJ1-1 TRBV6-1 CASSARPGTGQPQAFF TGTGCCAGCAGTGCACGACCCGGGACAGGCCAACCTCAAGCTTTCTTT
- - TRBJ1-1 TRBV5-1 CASSDPGGGLSFF TGCGCCAGCAGCGACCCCGGGGGAGGATTGTCTTTCTTT
- TRBD2 TRBJ2-1 TRBV10-3 CAITPSGGGNNEQFF TGTGCCATCACCCCTAGCGGGGGGGGCAACAATGAGCAGTTCTTC
once - TRBJ1-2 TRBV19 CASSTPGISYGYTF TGTGCCAGTAGTACCCCGGGGATAAGCTATGGCTACACCTTC
- - TRBJ2-7 TRBV6-5 CASSLDGSGEQYF TGTGCCAGCAGTCTAGACGGAAGCGGCGAGCAGTACTTC
- - TRBJ2-3 TRBV5-1 CASSWVQGGIDTQYF TGCGCCAGCAGCTGGGTCCAGGGTGGTATAGATACGCAGTATTTT
- - TRBJ2-2 TRBV29-1 CSVQDIRTGDTGELFF TGCAGCGTTCAGGACATACGAACGGGGGACACCGGGGAGCTGTTTTTT
once - TRBJ1-2 TRBV7-8 CASSLDVGGYTF TGTGCCAGCAGCTTAGATGTGGGCGGCTACACCTTC
few TRBD2 TRBJ2-3 TRBV5-1 CASSLAVGGRTDTQYF TGCGCCAGCAGCCTAGCCGTTGGCGGGAGAACAGATACGCAGTATTTT
once - TRBJ2-4 TRBV5-6 CASSLMSWPNIQYF TGTGCCAGCAGCCTCATGTCCTGGCCAAACATTCAGTACTTC
- TRBD2 TRBJ2-1 TRBV10-1 CASSDFRLADYNEQFF TGCGCCAGCAGTGATTTCCGACTAGCAGATTACAATGAGCAGTTCTTC
few - TRBJ1-1 TRBV18 CASSLTPPGAFF TGTGCCAGCTCACTGACACCACCTGGAGCTTTCTTT
- TRBD1 TRBJ1-2 TRBV2 CASSWTGISYGYTF TGTGCCAGCAGTTGGACAGGGATCAGCTATGGCTACACCTTC
- - TRBJ2-7 TRBV24-1 CATSDPVSGPDEQYF TGTGCCACCAGTGACCCCGTTAGCGGACCTGACGAGCAGTACTTC
- TRBD1 TRBJ1-2 TRBV5-4 CASSLAGTGIGYTF TGTGCCAGCAGCTTGGCCGGGACAGGGATTGGCTACACCTTC
- - TRBJ1-2 TRBV3-1/TRBV3-2 CASSHGGANYGYTF TGTGCCAGCAGCCACGGGGGGGCTAACTATGGCTACACCTTC
- - TRBJ2-3 TRBV7-9 CASSPRWLARPDTQYF TGTGCCAGCAGCCCCAGGTGGCTAGCGAGGCCAGATACGCAGTATTTT
- TRBD1 TRBJ2-7 TRBV5-1 CASSFDRGGYEQYF TGCGCCAGCAGCTTCGACAGGGGTGGCTACGAGCAGTACTTC
- TRBD2 TRBJ2-1 TRBV2 CASSSLAGGVNEQFF TGTGCCAGCAGTTCTCTAGCGGGAGGGGTAAATGAGCAGTTCTTC
once - TRBJ2-7 TRBV5-5 CASSLYVRVNEQYF TGTGCCAGCAGCTTGTACGTCAGGGTCAACGAGCAGTACTTC
few - TRBJ1-1 TRBV4-1 CASSRPMNTEAFF TGCGCCAGCAGCCGGCCCATGAACACTGAAGCTTTCTTT
- - TRBJ1-1 TRBV30 CAWAYSPNTEAFF TGTGCCTGGGCTTACAGCCCGAACACTGAAGCTTTCTTT
- - TRBJ1-2 TRBV27 CASSFRGGYYGYTF TGTGCCAGCAGTTTTCGGGGGGGGTACTATGGCTACACCTTC
few - TRBJ2-7 TRBV5-1 CASSDPGFDEQYF TGCGCCAGCAGCGACCCAGGGTTCGACGAGCAGTACTTC
- TRBD1 TRBJ1-6 TRBV6-5 CASNHRGDSPLHF TGTGCCAGCAATCACAGGGGTGACTCACCCCTCCACTTT
- - TRBJ1-4 TRBV2 CASSDVWQRDEKLFF TGTGCCAGCAGTGATGTTTGGCAGCGCGATGAAAAACTGTTTTTT
- TRBD1 TRBJ2-2 TRBV29-1 CSVQGAGGELFF TGCAGCGTCCAGGGGGCAGGCGGGGAGCTGTTTTTT
- TRBD2 TRBJ2-3 TRBV19 CASTPGLAAPTQYF TGTGCCAGTACCCCGGGACTAGCGGCCCCTACGCAGTATTTT
- - TRBJ2-7 TRBV30 CAWSYSYYEQYF TGTGCCTGGAGTTATTCGTACTACGAGCAGTACTTC
- TRBD1 TRBJ1-5 TRBV2 CASSGTVLGNQPQHF TGTGCCAGCAGCGGGACAGTCCTAGGGAATCAGCCCCAGCATTTT
- TRBD1 TRBJ2-2 TRBV13 CASSLDRGRGELFF TGTGCCAGCAGCTTGGACAGGGGGCGCGGGGAGCTGTTTTTT
- TRBD1 TRBJ2-5 TRBV4-3 CASSYGTGETQYF TGCGCCAGCAGCTACGGGACAGGAGAGACCCAGTACTTC
- - TRBJ2-1 TRBV30 CAWSRRGTNNEQFF TGTGCCTGGAGTAGACGGGGGACCAACAATGAGCAGTTCTTC